The sequence of this T cell receptor beta chain was determined in a study of a mutant IDH1 vaccine in newly diagnosed glioma. Study summary: The earlier regimen, radiotherapy, temozolomide, or both, was most often both.

TCRdb keeps only in-frame clones here, not all; method: immunoSEQ multiplex PCR. The data contain 60,000 to 85,000 clones, around 79% of them singletons. The time point: baseline, week 1 (first vaccination visit). Treatment defined: pre-vaccination baseline after standard-of-care therapy. Those who donated had recent WHO grade 3 or 4 IDH1-mutant, ATRX-lost astrocytomas. The CDR3 extends over 17 amino acids. With V trimmed by 8 bases and J by 1 base, 15 bases remained unmatched. Per germline, CDR1 SNHLY and CDR2 FYNNEI. The sequences come from PBMCs, collected from a glioma patient treated with radiotherapy, temozolomide or both. The sequence derives from a man between 50 and 59 years old with glioma. The V call is TRBV2, the J call TRBJ1-2, with 8 bases matching TRBD1. CDR3 residues: CASQVEDRAIYNYGYTF. In DNA form, the CDR3 reads TGTGCCAGCCAGGTTGAGGACAGGGCTATTTATAACTATGGCTACACCTTC.